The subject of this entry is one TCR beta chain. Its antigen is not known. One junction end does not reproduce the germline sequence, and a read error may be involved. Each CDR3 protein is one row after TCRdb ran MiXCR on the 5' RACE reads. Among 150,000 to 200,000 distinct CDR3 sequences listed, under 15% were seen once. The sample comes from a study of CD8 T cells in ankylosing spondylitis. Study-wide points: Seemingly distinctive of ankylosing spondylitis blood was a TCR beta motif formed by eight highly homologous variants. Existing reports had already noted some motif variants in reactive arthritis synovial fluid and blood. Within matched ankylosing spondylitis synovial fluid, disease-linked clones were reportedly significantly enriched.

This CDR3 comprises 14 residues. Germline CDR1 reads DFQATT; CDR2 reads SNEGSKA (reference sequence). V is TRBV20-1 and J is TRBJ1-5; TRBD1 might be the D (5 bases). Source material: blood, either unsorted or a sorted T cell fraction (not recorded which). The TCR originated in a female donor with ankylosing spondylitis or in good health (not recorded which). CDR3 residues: CCASRGPGNQPQHF. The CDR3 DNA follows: TGCTGTGCTAGCCGGGGCCCCGGGAATCAGCCCCAGCATTTT.